This T cell receptor beta chain comes out of a study of CD8 T cells in ankylosing spondylitis. Study-wide results and caveats: Peripheral blood held disease-linked clones only at relatively low frequency, and these were CD8+. Earlier reports found some motif variants in synovial fluid and blood in reactive arthritis. Within ankylosing spondylitis blood, a TCR beta motif made up of several highly homologous variants appeared to be characteristic. Matched ankylosing spondylitis synovial fluid reportedly contained a significantly enriched population of disease-linked clones.

Comment on this clonotype: The antigen is not known.

By quantitative 5'-RACE with molecular barcodes, the TCR beta libraries were made. TCRdb reprocessed the 5' RACE reads via MiXCR and lists one record per CDR3 protein. The sample holds about 500,000 distinct CDR3 sequences, about an eighth seen once. There are 13 residues in the CDR3. V was shortened by 2 bases and J by 5 bases, with 9 bases between the two germline ends. The germline V gene has CDR1 ENHRY and CDR2 SYGVKD. The TCR sequence derives from a male donor with ankylosing spondylitis. Sequenced sample: blood, either unsorted or a sorted T cell fraction (not recorded which). The V call is TRBV10-3, the J call TRBJ2-5, with D perhaps TRBD2 (5 bases). This chain's CDR3 is CAISEGLSETQYF. CDR3 DNA sequence: TGTGCCATCAGTGAGGGACTGTCTGAGACCCAGTACTTC.